This is a list of T cell receptor beta chains from one sample in a study of T cells in Graves' hyperthyroidism and ophthalmopathy. TCRdb reprocessed the multiplex PCR reads via MiXCR and lists one record per CDR3 protein. The sample records more than 350,000 distinct CDR3 sequences, over 12% being singletons. Material: blood. The source is a woman aged 60 to 75 with Graves' ophthalmopathy. Both conserved end residues are part of each CDR3. Each record gives: clone size, V gene, J gene, D gene, CDR3 DNA, CDR3 protein. A D gene is named only where the DNA matches it firmly. Some rows mark clone size as missing; the rest say once, few, many or name a class of expanded clone.

>few|TRBV5-1|TRBJ2-5|-
TGCGCCAGCAGCTCATACCTCTTGGGCAGCGGGGAGACCCAGTACTTC
CASSSYLLGSGETQYF
>many|TRBV20-1|TRBJ1-1|-
TGCAGTGCCCCTTACCAGGGTTTTGGAACTGAAGCTTTCTTT
CSAPYQGFGTEAFF
>-|TRBV6-6|TRBJ2-1|TRBD2
TGTGCCAGCAGTTACCGATTAGCGGGAGTCAATGAGCAGTTCTTC
CASSYRLAGVNEQFF
>many|TRBV27|TRBJ2-3|TRBD1
TGTGCCAGCAGATCAGGGGGTAATCGGCCAGATACGCAGTATTTT
CASRSGGNRPDTQYF
>few|TRBV5-8|TRBJ1-1|-
TGTGCCAGCAGCCCGGAGGGCCTTGAAGCTTTCTTT
CASSPEGLEAFF
>many|TRBV5-1|TRBJ2-2|TRBD2
TGCGCCAGCAGCCTCAGGGCGGGAGCAGACACCGGGGAGCTGTTTTTT
CASSLRAGADTGELFF
>many|TRBV3-1|TRBJ2-7|TRBD2
TGTGCCAGCAGCCAAGGTTCAATTTGGGGACTAGCATCATACGAGCAGTACTTC
CASSQGSIWGLASYEQYF
>many|TRBV3-1|TRBJ2-2|TRBD2
TGTGCCAGCACCCCCGGCGCGGGAGGGACCGGGGAGCTGTTTTTT
CASTPGAGGTGELFF
>few|TRBV7-3|TRBJ2-7|TRBD1
TGTGCCAGCAGCCCCAGCGGAGGGACAGGGTCTAGCGAGCAGTACTTC
CASSPSGGTGSSEQYF
>many|TRBV20-1|TRBJ2-7|-
TGCAGTGCTAGAGGGCTCAGTTCCTACGAGCAGTACTTC
CSARGLSSYEQYF
>many|TRBV7-2|TRBJ2-3|TRBD2
TGTGCCAGCAGCTTGAGCTCTAGCGGGAGGGGAAGAACAGATACGCAGTATTTT
CASSLSSSGRGRTDTQYF
>many|TRBV28|TRBJ1-3|-
TGTGCCAGCAGTCCACCGAAGGAAAACACCATATATTTT
CASSPPKENTIYF
>many|TRBV20-1|TRBJ2-1|TRBD2
TGCAGTGCTACGACCGGGACTACCTACAATGAGCAGTTCTTC
CSATTGTTYNEQFF
>-|TRBV29-1|TRBJ2-5|-
TGCAGCGCTTCGGGACCGAGCCAAGAGACCCAGTACTTC
CSASGPSQETQYF
>few|TRBV2|TRBJ2-5|TRBD2
TGTGCCAGCAGTGCCCCGACTAGCGGGAGTTTAGAGACCCAGTACTTC
CASSAPTSGSLETQYF
>many|TRBV3-1|TRBJ2-7|-
TGTGCCAGCAGCCAAAAAGGGACATCCGAGCAGTACTTC
CASSQKGTSEQYF
>many|TRBV12-3/TRBV12-4|TRBJ2-1|TRBD2
TGTGCCAGCAGGCCCACTAGCGGGAAGAATGAGCAGTTCTTC
CASRPTSGKNEQFF
>-|TRBV19|TRBJ1-2|-
TGTGCCAGTAGTCCCTGGGACGGTCCTAACTATGGCTACACCTTC
CASSPWDGPNYGYTF
>few|TRBV5-1|TRBJ2-7|TRBD1
TGCGCCAGCAGCTTTGGGGGACAGGGGGATCAAGAGCAGTACTTC
CASSFGGQGDQEQYF
>many|TRBV3-1|TRBJ2-7|-
TGTGCCAGCAGCCAACGCCTTTACGAGCAGTACTTC
CASSQRLYEQYF
>many|TRBV7-9|TRBJ1-5|-
TGTGCCAGCAGCTTAGCCGAAAAGCCCAGGGGCCATACGGATCAGCCCCAGCATTTT
CASSLAEKPRGHTDQPQHF
>-|TRBV7-9|TRBJ2-5|TRBD1
TGTGCCAGTAGTACTAGGGACAGGGGGCCAGAGACCCAGTACTTC
CASSTRDRGPETQYF
>many|TRBV28|TRBJ1-1|-
TGTGCCAGCAGTTTGGGGGTGACGAACACTGAAGCTTTCTTT
CASSLGVTNTEAFF
>-|TRBV20-1|TRBJ2-1|-
TGCAGTCCAAGAAGCGGCTTCAGTGAGCAGTTCTTC
CSPRSGFSEQFF
>many|TRBV7-2|TRBJ1-5|TRBD1
TGTGCCAGCAGCCCGGACAGGTTGCAGCCCCAGCATTTT
CASSPDRLQPQHF
>many|TRBV28|TRBJ2-3|TRBD2
TGTGCCAGCAGTTTGCCGAGACTAGCGGGAAAAACAGATACGCAGTATTTT
CASSLPRLAGKTDTQYF
>-|TRBV20-1|TRBJ1-2|-
TGCAGTGCCCCGGACACAACGGGGTATGGCTACACCTTC
CSAPDTTGYGYTF
>many|TRBV7-2|TRBJ2-1|-
TGTGCCAGCAGCACCTTCAATGAGCAGTTCTTC
CASSTFNEQFF
>-|TRBV20-1|TRBJ2-7|-
TGCAGTGCTTTGGGACTGAAGTTCTCCTACGAGCAGTACTTC
CSALGLKFSYEQYF
>-|TRBV10-3|TRBJ2-7|TRBD2
TGTGCCATCAGCCCGACTAGCGGGAGCTACGAGCAGTACTTC
CAISPTSGSYEQYF
>-|TRBV7-9|TRBJ2-1|-
TGTGCCAGCAGCTTAGCGCCGGGGGGCTCAAATGAGCAGTTCTTC
CASSLAPGGSNEQFF
>many|TRBV6-1|TRBJ2-1|-
TGTGCCAGCAGCCCCCTTGAGCGGAGGGACTCCTACAATGAGCAGTTCTTC
CASSPLERRDSYNEQFF
>many|TRBV29-1|TRBJ2-2|TRBD2
TGCAGCGTTACTTCTAGCGGGAGGATCACCGGGGAGCTGTTTTTT
CSVTSSGRITGELFF
>few|TRBV28|TRBJ2-4|-
TGTGCCAGCAGTTTATGGAAGGGGGAGGCTCCCAAAAACATTCAGTACTTC
CASSLWKGEAPKNIQYF
>-|TRBV25-1|TRBJ1-1|TRBD1
TGTGCCAGCAGAGAGACAGGGGTGAACACTGAAGCTTTCTTT
CASRETGVNTEAFF
>many|TRBV7-3|TRBJ2-3|-
TGTGCCAGCAGCTTAGGCACAGCAGATACGCAGTATTTT
CASSLGTADTQYF
>-|TRBV9|TRBJ1-1|-
TGTGCCAGCAGCGCCGGCGGGGGAGGGACTGAAGCTTTCTTT
CASSAGGGGTEAFF